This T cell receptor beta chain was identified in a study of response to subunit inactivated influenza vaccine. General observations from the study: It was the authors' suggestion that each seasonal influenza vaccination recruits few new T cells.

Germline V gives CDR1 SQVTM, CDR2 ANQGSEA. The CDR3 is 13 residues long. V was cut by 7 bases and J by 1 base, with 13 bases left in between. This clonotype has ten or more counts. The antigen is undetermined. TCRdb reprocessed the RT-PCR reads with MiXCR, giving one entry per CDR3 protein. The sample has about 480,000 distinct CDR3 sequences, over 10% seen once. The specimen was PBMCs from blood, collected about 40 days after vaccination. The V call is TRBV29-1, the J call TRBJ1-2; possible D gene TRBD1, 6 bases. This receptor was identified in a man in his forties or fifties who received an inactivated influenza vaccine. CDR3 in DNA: TGCAGCGCCGTCAGGGGTGGTAACTATGGCTACACCTTC. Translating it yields CSAVRGGNYGYTF.